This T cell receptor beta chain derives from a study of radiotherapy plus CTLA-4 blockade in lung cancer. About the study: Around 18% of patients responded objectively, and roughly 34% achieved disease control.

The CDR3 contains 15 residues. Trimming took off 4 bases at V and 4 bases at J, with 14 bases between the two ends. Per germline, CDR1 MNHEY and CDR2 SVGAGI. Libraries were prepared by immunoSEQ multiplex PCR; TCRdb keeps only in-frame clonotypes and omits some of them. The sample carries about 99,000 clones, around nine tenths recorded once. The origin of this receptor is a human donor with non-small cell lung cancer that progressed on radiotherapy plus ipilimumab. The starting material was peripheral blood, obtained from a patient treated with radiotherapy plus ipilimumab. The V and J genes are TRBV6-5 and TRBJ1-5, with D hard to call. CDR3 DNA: TGTGCCAGCAGTTCCCGGGCCGGGAGGAATCAGCCCCAGCATTTT. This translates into CASSSRAGRNQPQHF.